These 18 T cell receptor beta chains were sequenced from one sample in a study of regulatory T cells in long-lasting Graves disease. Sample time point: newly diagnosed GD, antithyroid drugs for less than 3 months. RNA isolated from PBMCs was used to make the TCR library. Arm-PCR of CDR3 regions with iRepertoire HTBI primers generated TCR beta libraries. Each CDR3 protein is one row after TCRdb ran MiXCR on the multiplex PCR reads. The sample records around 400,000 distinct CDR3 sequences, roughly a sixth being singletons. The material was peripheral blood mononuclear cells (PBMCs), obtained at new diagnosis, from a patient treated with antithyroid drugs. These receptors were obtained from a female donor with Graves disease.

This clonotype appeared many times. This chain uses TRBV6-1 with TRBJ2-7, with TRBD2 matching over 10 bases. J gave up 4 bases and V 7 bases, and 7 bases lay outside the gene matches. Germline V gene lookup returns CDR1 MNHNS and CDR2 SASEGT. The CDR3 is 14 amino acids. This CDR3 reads CASTVGLAVYEQYF. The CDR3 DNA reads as TGTGCCAGCACGGTAGGACTAGCGGTTTACGAGCAGTACTTC.

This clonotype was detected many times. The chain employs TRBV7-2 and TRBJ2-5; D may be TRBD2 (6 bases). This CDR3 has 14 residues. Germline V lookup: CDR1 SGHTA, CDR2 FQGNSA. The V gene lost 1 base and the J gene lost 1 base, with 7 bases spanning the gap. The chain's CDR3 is CASSLGRGQETQYF. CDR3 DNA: TGTGCCAGCAGCTTAGGGCGGGGCCAAGAGACCCAGTACTTC.

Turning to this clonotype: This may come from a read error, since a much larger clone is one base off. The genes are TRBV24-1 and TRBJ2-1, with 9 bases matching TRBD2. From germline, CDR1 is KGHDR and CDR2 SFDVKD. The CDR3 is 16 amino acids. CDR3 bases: TGTGCCACCAGGGCCTCTAGCGGGGCGAAGTACAATGAGCAGCTCTTC. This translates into CATRASSGAKYNEQLF.

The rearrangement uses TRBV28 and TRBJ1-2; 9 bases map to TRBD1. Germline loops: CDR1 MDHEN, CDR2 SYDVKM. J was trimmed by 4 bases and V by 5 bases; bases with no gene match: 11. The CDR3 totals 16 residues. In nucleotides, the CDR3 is TGTGCCAGCAGTCCATCTGGGGACAGGGTGGGCTATGGCTACACCTTC. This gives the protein CASSPSGDRVGYGYTF.

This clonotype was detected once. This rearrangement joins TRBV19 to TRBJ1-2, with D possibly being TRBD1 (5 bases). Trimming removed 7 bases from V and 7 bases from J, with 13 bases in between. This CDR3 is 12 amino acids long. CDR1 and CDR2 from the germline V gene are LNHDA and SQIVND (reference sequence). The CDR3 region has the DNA TGTGCCAGTACCCCACGGGGGTTTGGCTACACCTTC. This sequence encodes CASTPRGFGYTF.

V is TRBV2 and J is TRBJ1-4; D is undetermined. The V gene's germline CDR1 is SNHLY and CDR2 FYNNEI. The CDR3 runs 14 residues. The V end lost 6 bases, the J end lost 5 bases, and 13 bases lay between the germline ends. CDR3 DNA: TGTGCCAGCAGAATAGAGCCGGGGAATGAAAAACTGTTTTTT. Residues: CASRIEPGNEKLFF.

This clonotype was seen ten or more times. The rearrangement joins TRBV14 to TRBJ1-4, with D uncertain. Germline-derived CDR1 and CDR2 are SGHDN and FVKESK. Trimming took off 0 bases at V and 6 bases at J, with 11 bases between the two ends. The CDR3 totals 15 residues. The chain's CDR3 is CASSQDVPYHEKLFF. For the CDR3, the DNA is TGTGCCAGCAGCCAAGACGTACCTTACCATGAAAAACTGTTTTTT.

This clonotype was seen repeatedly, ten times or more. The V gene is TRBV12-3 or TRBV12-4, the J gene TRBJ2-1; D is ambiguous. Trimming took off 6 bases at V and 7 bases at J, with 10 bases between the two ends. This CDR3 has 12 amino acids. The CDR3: CASRDVGNEQFF. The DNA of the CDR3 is TGTGCCAGCAGGGACGTCGGGAATGAGCAGTTCTTC.

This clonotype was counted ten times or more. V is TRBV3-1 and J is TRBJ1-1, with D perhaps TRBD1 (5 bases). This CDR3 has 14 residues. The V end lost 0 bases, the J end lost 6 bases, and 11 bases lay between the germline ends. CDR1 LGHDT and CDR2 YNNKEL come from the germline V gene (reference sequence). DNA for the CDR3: TGTGCCAGCAGCCAAGAAACGGGGCGCGCTGAAGCTTTCTTT. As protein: CASSQETGRAEAFF.

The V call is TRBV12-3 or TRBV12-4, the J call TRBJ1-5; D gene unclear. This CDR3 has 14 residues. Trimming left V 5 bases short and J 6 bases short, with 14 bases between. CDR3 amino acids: CASSPDGEIQPQHF. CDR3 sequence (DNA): TGTGCCAGCAGTCCTGACGGGGAGATTCAGCCCCAGCATTTT.

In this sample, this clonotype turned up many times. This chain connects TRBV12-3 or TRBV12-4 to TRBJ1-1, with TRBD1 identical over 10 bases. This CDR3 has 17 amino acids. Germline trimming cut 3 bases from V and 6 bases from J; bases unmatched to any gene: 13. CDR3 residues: CASSLVTRDRGQSEAFF. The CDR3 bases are TGTGCCAGCAGTTTGGTAACCCGGGACAGGGGACAATCTGAAGCTTTCTTT.

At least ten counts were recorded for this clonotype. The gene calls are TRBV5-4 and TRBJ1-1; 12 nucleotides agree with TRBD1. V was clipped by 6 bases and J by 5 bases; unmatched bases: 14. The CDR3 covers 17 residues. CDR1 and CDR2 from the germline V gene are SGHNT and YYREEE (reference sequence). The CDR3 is CASTRRGQGAFRTEAFF. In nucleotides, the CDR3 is TGTGCCAGCACCCGAAGGGGACAGGGGGCCTTTAGGACTGAAGCTTTCTTT.

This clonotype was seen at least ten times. The CDR3, as DNA: TGTGCCATCAGTGAGTCTAGGACAGGGTACCAAGAGACCCAGTACTTC. This translates into CAISESRTGYQETQYF. The chain joins TRBV10-3 to TRBJ2-5, with 8 bases aligning to TRBD1. The CDR3 is 16 amino acids. V trimming: 0 bases; J trimming: 0 bases; junction bases outside the gene matches: 3. Per the germline V gene, CDR1 is ENHRY and CDR2 is SYGVKD.

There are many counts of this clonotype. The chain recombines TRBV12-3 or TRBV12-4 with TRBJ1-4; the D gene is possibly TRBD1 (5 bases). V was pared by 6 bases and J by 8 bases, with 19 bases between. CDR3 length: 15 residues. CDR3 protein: CASSSQEGREEKLFF. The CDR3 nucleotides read TGTGCCAGCAGCTCCCAAGAGGGGCGGGAAGAAAAACTGTTTTTT.

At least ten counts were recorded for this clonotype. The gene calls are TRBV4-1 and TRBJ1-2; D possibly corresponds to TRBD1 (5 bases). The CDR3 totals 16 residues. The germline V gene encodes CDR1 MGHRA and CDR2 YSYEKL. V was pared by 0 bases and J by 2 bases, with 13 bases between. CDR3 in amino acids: CASSQDGGRTNYGYTF. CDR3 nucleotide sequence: TGCGCCAGCAGCCAAGACGGGGGACGGACCAACTATGGCTACACCTTC.

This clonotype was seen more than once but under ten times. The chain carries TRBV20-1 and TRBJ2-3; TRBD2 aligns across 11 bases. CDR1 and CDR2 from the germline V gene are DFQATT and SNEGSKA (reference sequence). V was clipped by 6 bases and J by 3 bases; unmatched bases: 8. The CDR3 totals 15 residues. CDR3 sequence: CSAYISGGATDTQYF. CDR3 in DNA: TGCAGTGCCTATATTAGCGGGGGGGCAACAGATACGCAGTATTTT.

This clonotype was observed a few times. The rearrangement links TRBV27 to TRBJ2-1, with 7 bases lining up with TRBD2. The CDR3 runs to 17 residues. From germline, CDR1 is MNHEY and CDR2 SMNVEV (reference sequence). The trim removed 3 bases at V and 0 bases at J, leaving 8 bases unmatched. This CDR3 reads CASSFRSGSSSYNEQFF. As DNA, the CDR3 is TGTGCCAGCAGTTTTCGTAGCGGGTCTAGCTCCTACAATGAGCAGTTCTTC.

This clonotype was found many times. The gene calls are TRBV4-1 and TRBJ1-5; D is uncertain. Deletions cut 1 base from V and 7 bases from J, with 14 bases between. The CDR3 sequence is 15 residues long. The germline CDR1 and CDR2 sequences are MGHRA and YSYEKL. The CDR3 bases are TGCGCCAGCAGCCAAGGTGAGAGGGCCCGGCAGCCCCAGCATTTT. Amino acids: CASSQGERARQPQHF.